The source of this TCR beta chain is a study of blood T cell repertoires in COVID-19. About the research overall: Collection of acute and convalescent COVID-19 samples took place in the United States, Italy and Spain. From T cells, B-cell-depleted T cells, or PBMCs came the material, which was cDNA or gDNA.

This clone was detected only once. Original analysis: Reference gene primers were amplified, and this amplification served to estimate nucleated cell counts. Sequencing was performed with immunoSEQ multiplex PCR; in TCRdb, only in-frame clones are kept and a portion is missing. The V and J calls and clone size are taken from that table; D and trimming were inferred from the DNA. The sample holds approximately 210,000 clones, 88% seen once. With 9 bases removed from V and 4 bases from J, the gap between germline ends came to 15 bases. CDR1 KGHDR and CDR2 SFDVKD come from the germline V gene. The CDR3 is 15 residues long.

Sequencing was done on a sample of peripheral blood. This sequence originates from a man in his sixties or seventies with acute or convalescent COVID-19. This chain uses TRBV24-1 with TRBJ2-6; weak D call: TRBD1 (6 bases). The CDR3 here is CATGSTGSGANVLTF. The CDR3 DNA is TGTGCCACCGGGTCGACAGGTTCAGGGGCCAACGTCCTGACTTTC.